The 4 T cell receptor beta chains in this list originate from one sample, sequenced in a study of preoperative IRX-2 immunotherapy in early breast cancer. Libraries were prepared by immunoSEQ multiplex PCR; TCRdb keeps only in-frame clonotypes and omits some of them. The table records 2,000 to 2,500 clones, approximately 67% of them present only once. As for treatment: preoperative locoregional IRX-2 cytokine immunotherapy. This specimen was tumor tissue, taken before IRX-2 immunotherapy. The receptors originated from a human donor with breast cancer.

The chain joins TRBV6-8 to TRBJ1-5; no firm D call. Trimming removed 6 bases from V and 5 bases from J, with 8 bases in between. CDR1 is MNHGY and CDR2 is SAAAGT in the germline V gene. The CDR3 has 12 amino acids. The CDR3 protein is CASRVLDQPQHF. The CDR3 coding sequence is TGTGCCAGCAGGGTCTTAGATCAGCCCCAGCATTTT.

V usage is TRBV7-1 and J usage is TRBJ2-1; 7 bases match TRBD1. TRBV7-1 carries the ORF label, with uncertain function. This CDR3 is built from 14 residues. The J segment lost 8 bases and the V segment lost 4 bases, leaving 8 bases of the junction unmatched. DNA for the CDR3: TGTGCCAGCAGCTACCCGGACAGGCCCCATGAGCAGTTCTTC. This translates into CASSYPDRPHEQFF.

The chain employs TRBV30 and TRBJ1-6, with D possibly being TRBD1 (6 bases). Trimming shortened V by 3 bases and J by 7 bases, and 16 bases separated the two germline ends. The V gene's germline CDR1 is GTSNPN and CDR2 SVGIG (reference sequence). The CDR3 spans 15 residues. DNA for the CDR3: TGTGCCTGGAGCCTAACAGGGATCCCAAATTCACCCCTCCACTTT. Its translation: CAWSLTGIPNSPLHF.

CDR3 residues: CASSPRTGRENTEAFF. The DNA of the CDR3 is TGTGCCAGCTCACCAAGGACAGGGCGGGAGAACACTGAAGCTTTCTTT. The rearrangement links TRBV18 to TRBJ1-1, with 8 bases matching TRBD1. In germline, CDR1 is KGHSH, CDR2 LQKENI. The trim removed 2 bases at V and 1 base at J, leaving 6 bases unmatched. The CDR3 length is 16 residues.